This T cell receptor (beta chain) was retrieved from a study of regulatory T cells in long-lasting Graves disease. The TCR beta library used iRepertoire HTBI primers with Arm-PCR amplification of CDR3. TCRdb fed the multiplex PCR reads into MiXCR, producing one record per CDR3 protein. This sample has a few hundred thousand distinct CDR3 sequences; around 19% occur once, and the top ten carry approximately 12%. The table lists this clonotype with many counts. V shed 5 bases and J 9 bases; nucleotides not matched to a gene: 11. The CDR3 consists of 15 residues. Germline V gene lookup returns CDR1 SGHAT and CDR2 FQNNGV. The time point is: newly diagnosed GD, antithyroid drugs for less than 3 months. From RNA extracted from PBMCs, the TCR library was made. This sample also appeared in a second study, on T cells in Graves' hyperthyroidism and ophthalmopathy. In that study: With the HTBI primer set, the TCR CDR3 went through a first round of RT-PCR. Most thyroid clonotypes expanded above 0.001 appeared in blood too.

This receptor was taken from a woman in her 30s with Graves disease. The chain employs TRBV11-2 and TRBJ2-7; TRBD1 aligns across 12 bases. Sequencing was performed on peripheral blood mononuclear cells (PBMCs), taken at new diagnosis, from a patient treated with antithyroid drugs. The CDR3 coding sequence is TGTGCCAGCAGCCCCCGGGACAGGGGGCGACTGGTGCAGTACTTC. It is translated as CASSPRDRGRLVQYF.